The following is a TCR beta chain sequence with its context. V was cut by 3 bases and J by 2 bases, with 14 bases left in between. CDR3 size: 15 residues. Germline CDR1 reads KGHSH; CDR2 reads LQKENI. RNA transcripts served as the template for amplifying TCR beta CDR3 regions. RT-PCR in the first round (using the HTBI primer set) targeted the TCR CDR3. MiXCR was run by TCRdb on the multiplex PCR reads, yielding one entry per CDR3 protein. The data contain approximately 560,000 distinct CDR3 sequences, 15% to 19% of them seen just once; the ten biggest clones take up about 7%. The source of the sample is a study of T cells in Graves' hyperthyroidism and ophthalmopathy. Used for diagnoses were clinical symptoms, serum thyroxine and TRAb, thyroid ultrasound and orbital computed tomography.

The clonotype was recovered from a woman in her thirties with Graves' hyperthyroidism. The chain carries TRBV18 and TRBJ2-7; perhaps TRBD1 as D (6 bases). Sample: blood. In DNA, the CDR3 is TGTGCCAGCTCACCCGGACAGCTTATGGCCTACGAGCAGTACTTC. It is translated as CASSPGQLMAYEQYF.